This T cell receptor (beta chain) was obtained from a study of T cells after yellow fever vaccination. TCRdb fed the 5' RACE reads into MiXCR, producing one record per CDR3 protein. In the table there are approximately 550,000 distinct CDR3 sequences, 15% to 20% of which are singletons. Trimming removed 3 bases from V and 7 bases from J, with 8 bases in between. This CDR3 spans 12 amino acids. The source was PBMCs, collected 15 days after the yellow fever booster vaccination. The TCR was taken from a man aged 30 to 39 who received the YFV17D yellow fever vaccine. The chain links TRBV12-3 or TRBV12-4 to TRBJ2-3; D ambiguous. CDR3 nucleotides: TGTGCCAGCAGTTTGAAGTTCTATACGCAGTATTTT. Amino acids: CASSLKFYTQYF.